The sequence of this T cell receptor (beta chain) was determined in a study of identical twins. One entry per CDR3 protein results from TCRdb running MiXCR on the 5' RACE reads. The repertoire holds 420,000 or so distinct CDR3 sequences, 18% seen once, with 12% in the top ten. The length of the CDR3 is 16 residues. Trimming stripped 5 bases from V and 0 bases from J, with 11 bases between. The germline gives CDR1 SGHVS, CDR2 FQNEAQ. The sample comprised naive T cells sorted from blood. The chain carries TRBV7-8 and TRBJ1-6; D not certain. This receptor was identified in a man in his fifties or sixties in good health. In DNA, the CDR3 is TGTGCCAGCAGCCATCAGAGAGTCTCCTATAATTCACCCCTCCACTTT. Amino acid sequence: CASSHQRVSYNSPLHF. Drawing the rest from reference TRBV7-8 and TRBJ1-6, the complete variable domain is GAGVSQSPRYKVAKRGQDVALRCDPISGHVSLFWYQQALGQGPEFLTYFQNEAQLDKSGLPSDRFFAERPEGSVSTLKIQRTQQEDSAVYLCASSHQRVSYNSPLHFGNGTRLTVT.